The clone carrying this T cell receptor (beta chain) was observed once. What it binds is not known. This sample is drawn from a study of shared clonotypes between healthy human individuals. Study-wide points: Four donors showed sharing of about 4.7% of naive CD4 clonotypes.

Division of CD4+ cells produced a CD45RA+ naive subset and a CD45RA-negative memory subset. The authors loaded about 200 ng DNA, about 30,000 T cell genomes, into sorted-subset replicate PCRs. Method: immunoSEQ multiplex PCR; TCRdb's copy keeps in-frame clones and lacks some. The table includes roughly 1,100,000 clones, more than 60% detected once. The germline V gene has CDR1 KGHSH and CDR2 LQKENI. The germline V and J ends were trimmed by 3 bases and 4 bases, with 16 bases remaining between them. The CDR3 covers 15 residues. The specimen sequenced was memory CD4+ T cells sorted from blood. As for subset: CD45RA-negative fraction. The gene calls are TRBV18 and TRBJ2-7, with D hard to call. The receptor was derived from a man aged 18 to 35 in good health. DNA for the CDR3: TGTGCCAGCTCACCGTCTGGAGTGTTCCTTTACGAGCAGTACTTC. Translated, it gives CASSPSGVFLYEQYF. Combining the CDR3 with reference TRBV18 and TRBJ2-7 gives the whole variable domain NAGVMQNPRHLVRRRGQEARLRCSPMKGHSHVYWYRQLPEEGLKFMVYLQKENIIDESGMPKERFSAEFPKEGPSILRIQQVVRGDSAAYFCASSPSGVFLYEQYFGPGTRLTVT.